One sample yielded the 5 T cell receptor beta chains listed below, sequenced in a study of brain T cells in children with intractable seizures. Only in-frame clones appear in the TCRdb table, and some are missing; sequencing was by immunoSEQ multiplex PCR. The sample contains 300,000 to 400,000 clones, 93% of which appear only once. Time point given: blood from clinic visit 5 months post-surgery; TSC patient then seizure free. Sequences were derived from peripheral blood, sampled roughly 5 months after surgery. The origin of the receptors is a boy under three years old with tuberous sclerosis and intractable seizures.

This clone has a handful of counts. The germline gene is not matched at one end of the junction; a read error may be the cause. The chain is built from TRBV2 and TRBJ1-3; a weak D match, TRBD1 (5 bases). The CDR3 consists of 13 residues. Germline CDR1 and CDR2: SNHLY and FYNNEI. CDR3 residues: CASKGFPGDTIYF. The DNA for the CDR3 is TGTGCCAGCAAGGGGTTCCCTGGAGACACCATATATTTT. The full variable domain, its missing parts supplied by reference TRBV2 and TRBJ1-3, is EPEVTQTPSHQVTQMGQEVILRCVPISNHLYFYWYRQILGQKVEFLVSFYNNEISEKSEIFDDQFSVERPDGSNFTLKIRSTKLEDSAMYFCASKGFPGDTIYFGEGSWLTVV.

The rearrangement uses TRBV28 and TRBJ1-5; TRBD1 matches at 8 bases. CDR1 and CDR2 from the germline V gene are MDHEN and SYDVKM. Trimming removed 5 bases from V and 1 base from J; junction bases left unmatched: 4. The length of the CDR3 is 15 residues. CDR3 in amino acids: CASSPTGESNQPQHF. The CDR3 DNA follows: TGTGCCAGCAGTCCGACAGGGGAGAGCAATCAGCCCCAGCATTTT.

This rearrangement joins TRBV28 to TRBJ1-6, with D unclear. Trimming took 9 bases from V and 2 from J, leaving 5 bases between them. The CDR3 extends over 12 amino acids. Germline CDR1 and CDR2: MDHEN and SYDVKM. For the CDR3, the DNA is TGTGCCAGTATGACCTATAATTCACCCCTCCACTTT. Protein: CASMTYNSPLHF.

This clone was counted once. The chain has TRBV7-5 and TRBJ2-5; TRBD1 reflects the table's D call only, with no check against the DNA. TRBV7-5 is a documented pseudogene. The CDR3 is 12 residues long. This CDR3 is CASRTGGETQYF. The CDR3 coding sequence is TGTGCCAGCCGGACAGGCGGGGAGACCCAGTACTTC.

The genes are TRBV1 and TRBJ2-1; TRBD2, the table's D call, was not compared with the DNA. TRBV1 is a pseudogene. This CDR3 has 18 residues. CDR3 region: CTSSQDRRLAGSYNEQFF. CDR3 sequence (DNA): TGCACCAGCAGCCAAGATCGTAGGCTAGCGGGGTCCTACAATGAGCAGTTCTTC.